Listed below are T cell receptor beta chains from one sample, sequenced in a study of cytomegalovirus exposure and HLA in healthy donors. The method was immunoSEQ multiplex PCR; TCRdb's version includes in-frame clones alone and lacks a portion of them. Seen here are about 220,000 clones, around nine tenths observed once, and the top ten hold about 3%. Sequencing was carried out using PBMCs. The receptors were sampled from a man aged 18-30 years in good health and CMV-seronegative. Each CDR3 is given with its conserved first and last residue. A row's size may be missing; if present it is once, few, many or a size class.

>TRBV7-2|TRBJ2-5|once
CASSSLRRESSETQYF
>TRBV2|TRBJ2-1|-
CASSMGTGRDEQFF
>TRBV18|TRBJ1-5|-
CASSPGQNNQPQHF
>TRBV25-1|TRBJ1-2|-
CASSELVSGYTF
>TRBV29-1|TRBJ2-1|-
CSVTGGTINEQFF
>TRBV18|TRBJ2-7|-
CASSPRGVEQYF
>TRBV11-2|TRBJ2-7|once
CASSGLAGVGEQYF
>TRBV7-2|TRBJ2-7|-
CASSLHVTTGGAGKQYF
>TRBV6-5|TRBJ1-1|-
CASSFVSRGNTEAFF
>TRBV12-2|TRBJ2-2|-
CASRLAPPGTSISLNTGELFF
>TRBV30|TRBJ2-2|-
CAWSVLLGELFF
>TRBV28|TRBJ2-5|-
CASRVAAVETQYF
>TRBV30|TRBJ2-2|once
CAWSGFPGELFF
>TRBV19|TRBJ1-2|-
CASSIAEGYTF
>TRBV7-2|TRBJ2-7|-
CASTSPGQGYEQYF
>TRBV7-2|TRBJ2-2|-
CASIDLSRTGELFF
>TRBV2|TRBJ2-2|-
CASTGGSPLVGELFF
>TRBV4-1|TRBJ2-1|once
CASSPSTGWVGEQFF
>TRBV7-9|TRBJ2-3|-
CASKEARPGGPTDTQYF
>TRBV4-1|TRBJ1-5|-
CASSQVAGGGQPQHF
>TRBV29-1|TRBJ2-2|-
CSVELYGGATGELFF
>TRBV7-9|TRBJ1-1|-
CASSILTGGYTEAFF
>TRBV28|TRBJ2-7|-
CASSLSPYEQYF
>TRBV5-1|TRBJ2-2|-
CASGSGANTGELFF
>TRBV2|TRBJ1-1|-
CASAAGTVNTEAFF
>TRBV5-1|TRBJ2-7|-
CASSYGTGSYEQYF
>TRBV5-6|TRBJ1-5|-
CASSTTGVPQHF
>TRBV28|TRBJ2-7|few
CASSPKIRLAYEQYF
>TRBV5-6|TRBJ2-3|-
CASSLALGGTDTQYF
>TRBV18|TRBJ2-1|-
CASSPTVAGGPHEQFF
>TRBV2|TRBJ2-7|-
CASSESGGFTYEQYF
>TRBV5-4|TRBJ2-5|few
CASSSRTVETQYF
>TRBV30|TRBJ2-1|-
CAWRTGLLYNEQFF
>TRBV27|TRBJ1-2|-
CASSLSAVYGYTF
>TRBV2|TRBJ2-1|-
CASSPTIGLAGGVNEQFF
>TRBV4-1|TRBJ2-7|-
CATTSDPYEQYF
>TRBV2|TRBJ2-7|few
CASSEGGGPSEQYF
>TRBV9|TRBJ2-5|-
CASSPTSGSYQETQYF
>TRBV7-9|TRBJ1-1|-
CASRFGGTRGRNTEAFF
>TRBV28|TRBJ1-5|-
CASSEEYQPQHF
>TRBV27|TRBJ2-5|-
CASSQGSQGAGTQYF
>TRBV30|TRBJ1-2|few
CAWSDSLGARGYTF
>TRBV10-3|TRBJ2-7|-
CAISGRADSSYEQYF
>TRBV11-2|TRBJ1-1|-
CASSLDSNTEAFF
>TRBV18|TRBJ2-2|-
CASSPGQGRELFF
>TRBV9|TRBJ2-7|-
CASSGTSGNRQYF
>TRBV18|TRBJ2-7|-
CASSPPGQGYEQYF
>TRBV28|TRBJ1-4|-
CASSGDPTNEKLFF
>TRBV23-1|TRBJ2-1|-
CASSQSGRGRANEQFF
>TRBV9|TRBJ1-2|-
CASSVASVGYGYTF
>TRBV23-1|TRBJ2-7|-
CASSQSGQGAYEQYF
>TRBV18|TRBJ2-7|-
CASSPPSAGEQYF
>TRBV14|TRBJ2-7|-
CASSQGTFIAYEQYF
>TRBV30|TRBJ2-1|-
CAWNEDRSHNEQFF